The rows below give T cell receptor beta chains drawn from one sample of a study of blood T cell repertoires in COVID-19. Some clones are missing from TCRdb's copy, which holds only in-frame ones; the method was immunoSEQ multiplex PCR. The sample records tens of thousands of clones, roughly four fifths being singletons. Sequencing input: peripheral blood. The receptor set was obtained from a human donor in a cohort sampled during active COVID-19. The CDR3 runs from the conserved cysteine through the conserved F or W. D genes are given only for firm matches. Only part of the rows carry a size: once, few, many, or a class if the clone is expanded.

v_call,d_call,j_call,clone_size,cdr3_nt,cdr3_aa
TRBV19,TRBD1,TRBJ2-7,once,TGTGCCAGCCGAAACACAGGGGGCCACGAGCAGTACTTC,CASRNTGGHEQYF
TRBV5-5,TRBD1,TRBJ1-2,few,TGTGCCAGCAGCCTGGACAGGGTCAATTATGGCTACACCTTC,CASSLDRVNYGYTF
TRBV30,TRBD1,TRBJ2-1,-,TGTGCCTGGAAACGGGACAGGGGGCCAAAAGCGATGTTCTTC,CAWKRDRGPKAMFF
TRBV24-1,-,TRBJ2-3,few,TGTGCCACCAGTGACCCGACAGGACCCACAGATACGCAGTATTTT,CATSDPTGPTDTQYF
TRBV19,-,TRBJ1-6,few,TGTGCCAGTTCATACCGGCGGAACTCCTATAATTCACCCCTCCACTTT,CASSYRRNSYNSPLHF
TRBV1,-,TRBJ2-5,-,TGCACCAGCAGCCAAGATAAGACTAGCGGGGGGATCCAAGAGACCCAGTACTTC,CTSSQDKTSGGIQETQYF
TRBV5-4,-,TRBJ2-2,-,TGTGCCAGCAGTCGCCCACCCCAGGGGCGAGGCGGGGAGCTGTTTTTT,CASSRPPQGRGGELFF
TRBV18,-,TRBJ1-2,-,TGTGCCAGCTCACCACCTGTACCACAGATAGCTAACTATGGCTACACCTTC,CASSPPVPQIANYGYTF
TRBV25-1,TRBD1,TRBJ2-1,once,TGTGCCAGCAGTGCGTTAGGACAGGGCCTCGCTGATGAGCAGTTCTTC,CASSALGQGLADEQFF
TRBV19,-,TRBJ1-5,-,TGTGCCAGTAGTATAATCCCGAACGAGAATCAGCCCCAGCATTTT,CASSIIPNENQPQHF
TRBV19,TRBD1,TRBJ1-5,few,TGTGCCAGTAGTATAGGGAGGGGGCTCGGCAATCAGCCCCAGCATTTT,CASSIGRGLGNQPQHF
TRBV5-1,TRBD1,TRBJ2-7,-,TGCGCCAGCAGCTTTGGGACAGGAGAAAACGAGCAGTACTTC,CASSFGTGENEQYF
TRBV6-6,-,TRBJ2-7,-,TGTGCCAGCAGCCTGGGCAGCCTCTACGAGCAGTACTTC,CASSLGSLYEQYF
TRBV7-2,TRBD1,TRBJ1-2,-,TGTGCCAGCAGCTCTGACAGGGCCTATGGCTACACCTTC,CASSSDRAYGYTF
TRBV28,TRBD1,TRBJ2-7,-,TGTGCCAGCAGTTCATACGGGACAGGGACCTACGAGCAGTACTTC,CASSSYGTGTYEQYF
TRBV10-3,-,TRBJ2-5,-,TGTGCCATCAGTGAGCCCGGACAAGGAATCGAGACCCAGTACTTC,CAISEPGQGIETQYF
TRBV28,-,TRBJ2-1,-,TGTGCCAGCAGTTTATCCGGGGGATCCTACAATGAGCAGTTCTTC,CASSLSGGSYNEQFF
TRBV5-1,TRBD1,TRBJ1-2,-,TGCGCCAGCAGCCCCAGAGGACAGGGGGGAGGCTACACCTTC,CASSPRGQGGGYTF
TRBV28,-,TRBJ2-1,-,TGTGCCAGCAGACTCCGAGAGGTTATTAGGGAGCAGTTCTTC,CASRLREVIREQFF
TRBV3-1/TRBV3-2,TRBD2,TRBJ2-2,-,TGTGCCAGCAGCCAAATCCCCTTTGCGGGGGACCTCACCGGGGAGCTGTTTTTT,CASSQIPFAGDLTGELFF
TRBV9,TRBD2,TRBJ2-2,-,TGTGCCAGCAGTCTCCTTAGCGGGGGTGGCACCGGGGAGCTGTTTTTT,CASSLLSGGGTGELFF
TRBV29-1,-,TRBJ2-7,-,TGCAGCGTCGGCAGGGGAGCCTACGAGCAGTACTTC,CSVGRGAYEQYF
TRBV5-1,-,TRBJ1-1,-,TGCGCCAGCAGCCGAGACTTGAACACTGAAGCTTTCTTT,CASSRDLNTEAFF
TRBV10-3,TRBD1,TRBJ1-1,-,TGTGCCATCAGTGGGGGGACAGGACTTACGGCTTTCTTT,CAISGGTGLTAFF
TRBV5-1,-,TRBJ2-3,-,TGCGCCAGCACGCGTCAAGGGGTGCCCACAGATACGCAGTATTTT,CASTRQGVPTDTQYF
TRBV4-2,TRBD1,TRBJ1-5,-,TGTGCCAGCAGCCAAGGGGACGGGACAGGCAATCAGCCCCAGCATTTT,CASSQGDGTGNQPQHF
TRBV7-9,TRBD1,TRBJ1-1,few,TGTGCCAGCAGTCGACAGGGGGGAAACACTGAAGCTTTCTTT,CASSRQGGNTEAFF
TRBV2,-,TRBJ2-7,once,TGTGCCAGCAGTGAGAAGGAGACGGACTACGAGCAGTACTTC,CASSEKETDYEQYF
TRBV5-1,-,TRBJ1-2,-,TGCGCCAGCAGTCGGGACACCTCTAACTATGGCTACACCTTC,CASSRDTSNYGYTF
TRBV19,-,TRBJ1-1,-,TGTGCCAGTAGTGGGCAGGAGAACACTGAAGCTTTCTTT,CASSGQENTEAFF
TRBV7-2,TRBD1,TRBJ2-7,-,TGTGCCAGCAGCCCTACGGTAGGACAGGGTTACGAGCAGTACTTC,CASSPTVGQGYEQYF
TRBV19,-,TRBJ2-1,once,TGTGCCAGTAAGATACAGGGATACTCCTACAATGAGCAGTTCTTC,CASKIQGYSYNEQFF
TRBV5-4,TRBD1,TRBJ1-6,-,TGTGCCAGCAGCAAGGACAGGGGGTACTCACCCCTCCACTTT,CASSKDRGYSPLHF
TRBV7-2,-,TRBJ1-2,-,TGTGCCAGCAGCTTAACTGATAACTATGGCTACACCTTC,CASSLTDNYGYTF
TRBV19,-,TRBJ1-1,-,TGTGCCAGTAGTGCGGGACGGCCGAACACTGAAGCTTTCTTT,CASSAGRPNTEAFF
TRBV10-3,TRBD1,TRBJ1-4,-,TGTGCCATCAGGGGGGACAGCCGAAGCAATGAAAAACTGTTTTTT,CAIRGDSRSNEKLFF
TRBV9,TRBD1,TRBJ1-2,-,TGTGCCAGCAGCGTAATAGGGACAGGGAACTATGGCTACACCTTC,CASSVIGTGNYGYTF
TRBV10-3,-,TRBJ2-3,-,TGTGCCATCAGTGGGGGACTCAGCACAGATACGCAGTATTTT,CAISGGLSTDTQYF
TRBV9,-,TRBJ2-4,once,TGTGCCAGCAGCGTCGGGGACCCAGGGGACATTCAGTACTTC,CASSVGDPGDIQYF
TRBV6-6,TRBD1,TRBJ2-5,-,TGTGCCAGCAGCCTAGTGACAGGGGGCCAAGAGACCCAGTACTTC,CASSLVTGGQETQYF
TRBV7-2,TRBD2,TRBJ2-2,-,TGTGCCAGCAGCTTAGTCCCGGGCGGGAGCGGGGAGCTGTTTTTT,CASSLVPGGSGELFF
TRBV5-1,-,TRBJ1-4,-,TGCGCCAGCAGCTCCGAAAGGGGAGAAAAACTGTTTTTT,CASSSERGEKLFF